This entry describes one T cell receptor beta chain. These data originate in a study of T cells in tumors after PD-1 blockade. Study summary: Excluded were patients with checkpoint blockade, immunosuppressants, or radiotherapy or other anti-cancer therapy within 4 weeks.

Some clones are missing from TCRdb's copy, which holds only in-frame ones; the method was immunoSEQ multiplex PCR. The repertoire holds approximately 35,000 clones, with roughly 78% as singletons. Looked up from germline, CDR1 is SGHVS and CDR2 is FQNEAQ. This CDR3 is built from 12 residues. Trimming removed 5 bases at V and 0 bases at J, with 5 bases between. This chain uses TRBV7-8 with TRBJ2-7; D remains unclear. The specimen was PBMCs, collected before anti-PD-1 treatment. The clonotype comes from a human donor with basal cell carcinoma. In nucleotides, the CDR3 is TGTGCCAGCAGCCCCTTCTCCTACGAGCAGTACTTC. Its translation: CASSPFSYEQYF.